This T cell receptor beta chain was profiled in a study of blood T cell repertoires in COVID-19. Looking at the study overall: Nucleic acid was either cDNA or gDNA, and it came from T cells, B-cell-depleted T cells, or PBMCs.

The assay was immunoSEQ multiplex PCR, and TCRdb's table has in-frame clones only and misses some. The repertoire consists of 130,000 or so clones, with roughly two thirds occurring once and the leading ten covering approximately 1.9%. The CDR3 is 13 residues long. Germline V gives CDR1 ENHRY, CDR2 SYGVKD. Losses at the gene ends were 4 bases for V and 6 bases for J; bases not matched to a gene: 2. This clone appeared once. The source material was peripheral blood. This clonotype was sampled from a woman aged 65 to 85 with acute or convalescent COVID-19. The chain recombines TRBV10-3 with TRBJ1-2; 10 bases agree with TRBD1. The CDR3 DNA reads TGTGCCATCAGTGGGACAGGGGGTAATGGCTACACCTTC. This encodes CAISGTGGNGYTF.